This passage covers 6 T cell receptor beta chains from one sample sequenced in a study of Graves' ophthalmopathy and Graves' hyperthyroidism. Amplified TCR beta CDR3 regions were obtained using RNA transcripts as template. HTBI primers primed a first-round RT-PCR, and a second-round multiplex PCR followed. In TCRdb, the multiplex PCR reads were re-called with MiXCR into one record per CDR3 protein. The sample shows a few hundred thousand distinct CDR3 sequences, about a sixth of them seen only once. Sequenced: peripheral blood. Receptors originate from a woman aged 18-30 years with Graves' ophthalmopathy.

This clonotype was recorded many times. The V call is TRBV10-3, the J call TRBJ2-6; a weak D match, TRBD1 (5 bases). The germline gives CDR1 ENHRY, CDR2 SYGVKD. There are 17 residues in the CDR3. Trimming took off 2 bases at V and 2 bases at J, with 13 bases between the two ends. CDR3 DNA sequence: TGTGCCATCAGTGAGGGAGTTTTGGGGCCTGGGGCCAACGTCCTGACTTTC. The encoded protein is CAISEGVLGPGANVLTF.

Many counts were recorded for this clonotype. The CDR3 bases are TGTGCCAGCAGTTACTCGAGGGAGGGCAACACTGAAGCTTTCTTT. Protein: CASSYSREGNTEAFF. The rearrangement joins TRBV6-5 to TRBJ1-1; D unclear. Germline CDR1 reads MNHEY; CDR2 reads SVGAGI. The CDR3 sequence is 15 residues long. The V end lost 0 bases, the J end lost 2 bases, and 10 bases lay between the germline ends.

This clonotype was detected many times. V and J are TRBV28 and TRBJ2-7; tentative D call: TRBD2 (5 bases). Germline V gene sequence: CDR1 MDHEN, CDR2 SYDVKM. Trimming took off 7 bases at V and 3 bases at J, with 19 bases between the two ends. CDR3 length: 15 residues. CDR3 in amino acids: CASTPTIAGLYEQYF. CDR3 bases: TGTGCCAGCACCCCAACCATCGCGGGCCTCTACGAGCAGTACTTC.

This clonotype was seen repeatedly, ten times or more. This sequence joins TRBV27 and TRBJ2-4; D call uncertain. Germline assignment: CDR1 MNHEY and CDR2 SMNVEV (reference sequence). V lost 10 bases and J 0 bases, leaving 16 bases between the germline ends. CDR3 length equals 15 residues. The CDR3 sequence is CATKEVWGAKNIQYF. The CDR3 DNA reads as TGTGCCACCAAAGAAGTATGGGGAGCCAAAAACATTCAGTACTTC.

This clonotype occurred many times. This sequence joins TRBV7-2 and TRBJ2-5, with D unresolved. CDR3 size: 11 residues. Trimming removed 2 bases at V and 6 bases at J, with 4 bases between. CDR1 is SGHTA and CDR2 is FQGNSA in the germline V gene. The CDR3 sequence is CASSLFKTQYF. The DNA for the CDR3 is TGTGCCAGCAGCTTATTTAAGACCCAGTACTTC.

The chain joins TRBV2 to TRBJ2-7, with D perhaps matching TRBD1 or TRBD2 (6 bases each). Per germline, CDR1 SNHLY and CDR2 FYNNEI. There are 15 residues in the CDR3. The V and J ends lost 8 bases and 6 bases respectively, with 23 bases between them. DNA for the CDR3: TGTGCCAGCTCCCTAGTGAACATTAAGGGGGGCGAGCAGTACTTC. Its protein is CASSLVNIKGGEQYF. The full variable domain, in which reference TRBV2 and TRBJ2-7 provide the parts outside the CDR3, is EPEVTQTPSHQVTQMGQEVILRCVPISNHLYFYWYRQILGQKVEFLVSFYNNEISEKSEIFDDQFSVERPDGSNFTLKIRSTKLEDSAMYFCASSLVNIKGGEQYFGPGTRLTVT.